This paragraph reports one TCR beta chain. The antigen remains unidentified. The data belong to a study of blood T cells in healthy people across ages. General study results and limits: As age increased, TCR beta diversity per million T cells fell in a roughly linear fashion.

PCR was performed a second time for 7 to 11 cycles using a sample-barcoded 5' primer and a J-beta primer mix. Using its own MiXCR run on the 5' RACE reads, TCRdb lists one record per CDR3 protein. This sample has just under 750,000 distinct CDR3 sequences, with 22% found just once. This CDR3 is built from 15 residues. Germline CDR1 SGHTA, CDR2 FQGNSA. Trimming took 5 bases from V and 2 from J, leaving 14 bases between them. The TCR was taken from a man between 65 and 79 years old in good health. V usage is TRBV7-2 and J usage is TRBJ2-3; D unclear. Sequencing was performed on blood. DNA of the CDR3: TGTGCCAGCAGCCCGTTTAGCTCATACACAGATACGCAGTATTTT. Protein: CASSPFSSYTDTQYF.